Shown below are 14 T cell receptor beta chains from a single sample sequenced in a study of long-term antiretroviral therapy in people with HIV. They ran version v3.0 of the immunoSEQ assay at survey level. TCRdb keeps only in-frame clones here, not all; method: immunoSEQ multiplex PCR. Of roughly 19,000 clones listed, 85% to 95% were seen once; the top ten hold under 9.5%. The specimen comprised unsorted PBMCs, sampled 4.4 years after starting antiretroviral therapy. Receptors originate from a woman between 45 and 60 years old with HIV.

DNA for the CDR3: TGTGCCAGCAGCTTAGTCCAGGGACGGAACACTGAAGCTTTCTTT. As protein: CASSLVQGRNTEAFF. The genes are TRBV7-6 and TRBJ1-1, with a weak D call TRBD1 (5 bases). The germline V gene encodes CDR1 SGHVS and CDR2 FNYEAQ. V was cut by 1 base and J by 1 base, with 10 bases left in between. This CDR3 spans 15 amino acids.

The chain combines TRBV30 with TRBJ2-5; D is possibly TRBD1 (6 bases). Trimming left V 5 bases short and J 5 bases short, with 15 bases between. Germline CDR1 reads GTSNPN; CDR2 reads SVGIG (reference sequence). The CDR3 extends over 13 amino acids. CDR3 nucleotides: TGTGCCTGGGCCCTCCAGGGGTGGGAGACCCAGTACTTC. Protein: CAWALQGWETQYF.

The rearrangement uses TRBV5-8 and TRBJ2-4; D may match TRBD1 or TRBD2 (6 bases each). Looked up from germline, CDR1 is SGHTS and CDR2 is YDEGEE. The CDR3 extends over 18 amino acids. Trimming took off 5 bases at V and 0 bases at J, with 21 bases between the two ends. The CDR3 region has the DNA TGTGCCAGCAGACCCGACTGGGGGGACATCCTAGCCAAAAACATTCAGTACTTC. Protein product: CASRPDWGDILAKNIQYF.

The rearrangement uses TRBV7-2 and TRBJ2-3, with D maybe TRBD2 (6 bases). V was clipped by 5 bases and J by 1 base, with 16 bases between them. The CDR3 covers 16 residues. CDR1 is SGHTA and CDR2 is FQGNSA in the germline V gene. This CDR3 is CASSQELGGGTDTQYF. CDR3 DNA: TGTGCCAGCAGCCAGGAGTTGGGGGGTGGCACAGATACGCAGTATTTT.

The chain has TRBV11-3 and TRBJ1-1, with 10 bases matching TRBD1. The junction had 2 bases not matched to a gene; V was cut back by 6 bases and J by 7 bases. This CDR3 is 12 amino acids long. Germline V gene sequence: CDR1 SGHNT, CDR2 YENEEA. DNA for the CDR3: TGTGCCAGCAGGGGACAGGGGAATGAAGCTTTCTTT. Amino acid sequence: CASRGQGNEAFF.

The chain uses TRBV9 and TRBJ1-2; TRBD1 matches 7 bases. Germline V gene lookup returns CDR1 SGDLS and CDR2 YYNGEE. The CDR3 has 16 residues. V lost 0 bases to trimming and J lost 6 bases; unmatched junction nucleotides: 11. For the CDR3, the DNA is TGTGCCAGCAGCGTAGCCACAGGGGCGGTAGAGGATGGCTACACCTTC. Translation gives CASSVATGAVEDGYTF.

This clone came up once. CDR3 nucleotide sequence: TGTGCCAGCAGCCGGGGGACAGGGCGAAATTCACCCCTCCACTTT. This encodes CASSRGTGRNSPLHF. The chain joins TRBV5-4 to TRBJ1-6; the match to TRBD1 covers 9 bases. The germline V gene encodes CDR1 SGHNT and CDR2 YYREEE (reference sequence). This CDR3 is 15 amino acids long. J was trimmed by 7 bases and V by 4 bases; bases with no gene match: 6.

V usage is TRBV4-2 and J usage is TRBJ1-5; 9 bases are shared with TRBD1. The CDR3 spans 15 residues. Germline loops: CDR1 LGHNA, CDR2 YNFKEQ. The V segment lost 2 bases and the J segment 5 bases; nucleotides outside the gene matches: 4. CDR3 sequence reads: CASSQMGQGDQPQHF. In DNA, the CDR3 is TGTGCCAGCAGCCAAATGGGACAGGGCGATCAGCCCCAGCATTTT.

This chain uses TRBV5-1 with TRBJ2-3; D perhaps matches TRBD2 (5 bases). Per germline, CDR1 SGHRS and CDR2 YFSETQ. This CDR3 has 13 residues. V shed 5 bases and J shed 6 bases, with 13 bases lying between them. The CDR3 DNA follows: TGCGCCAGCAGGGTCGAGGGATTTGATACGCAGTATTTT. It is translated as CASRVEGFDTQYF.

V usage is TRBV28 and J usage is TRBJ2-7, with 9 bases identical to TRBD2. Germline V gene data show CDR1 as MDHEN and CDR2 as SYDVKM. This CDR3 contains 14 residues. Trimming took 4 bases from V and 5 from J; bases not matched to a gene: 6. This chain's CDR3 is CASSSASGADEQYF. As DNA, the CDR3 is TGTGCCAGCAGTTCCGCTAGCGGGGCCGACGAGCAGTACTTC.

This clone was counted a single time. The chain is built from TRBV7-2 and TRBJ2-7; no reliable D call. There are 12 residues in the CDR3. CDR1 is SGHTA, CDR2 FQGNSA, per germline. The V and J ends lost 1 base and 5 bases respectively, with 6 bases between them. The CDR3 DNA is TGTGCCAGCAGCTTAGATGGGGACGAGCAGTACTTC. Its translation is CASSLDGDEQYF. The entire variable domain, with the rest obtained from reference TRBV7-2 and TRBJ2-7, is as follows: GAGVSQSPSNKVTEKGKDVELRCDPISGHTALYWYRQSLGQGLEFLIYFQGNSAPDKSGLPSDRFSAERTGGSVSTLTIQRTQQEDSAVYLCASSLDGDEQYFGPGTRLTVT.

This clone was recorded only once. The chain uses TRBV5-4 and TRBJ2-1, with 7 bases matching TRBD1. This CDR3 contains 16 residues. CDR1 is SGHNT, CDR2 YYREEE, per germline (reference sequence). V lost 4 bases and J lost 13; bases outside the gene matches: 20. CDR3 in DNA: TGTGCCAGCAGCCAAGGCGGCGAGGGGGCGCTGATCGTCCAGTTCTTC. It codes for CASSQGGEGALIVQFF.

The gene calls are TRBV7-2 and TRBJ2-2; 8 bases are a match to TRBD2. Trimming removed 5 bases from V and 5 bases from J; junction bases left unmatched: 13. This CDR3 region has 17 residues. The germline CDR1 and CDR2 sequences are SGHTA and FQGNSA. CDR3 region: CASSRNTGGPGTGELFF. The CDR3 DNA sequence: TGTGCCAGCAGCCGGAACACGGGGGGGCCTGGTACCGGGGAGCTGTTTTTT.

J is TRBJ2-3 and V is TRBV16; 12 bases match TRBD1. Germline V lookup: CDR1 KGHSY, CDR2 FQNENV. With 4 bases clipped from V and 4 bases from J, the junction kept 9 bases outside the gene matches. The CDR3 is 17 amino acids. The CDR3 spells CASSRNWGQGAADTQYF. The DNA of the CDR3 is TGTGCCAGCAGCCGAAATTGGGGACAGGGGGCCGCAGATACGCAGTATTTT.